The clone carrying this T cell receptor (beta chain) was observed a few times. The entry originates in a study of blood T cell repertoires in COVID-19. Measured with immunoSEQ multiplex PCR; TCRdb has only the in-frame clones, and not every one. This table has 250,000 to 350,000 clones, roughly 90% appearing once. From germline, CDR1 is GTSNPN and CDR2 SVGIG (reference sequence). The V end lost 3 bases, the J end lost 3 bases, and 9 bases lay between the germline ends. This CDR3 comprises 13 residues. This chain joins TRBV30 and TRBJ1-5; D unresolved. The sample consisted of peripheral blood. This clonotype was obtained from a woman in her 30s with COVID-19, enrolled during active disease. The CDR3 reads CAWSGSHNQPQHF. The CDR3 nucleotides are TGTGCCTGGAGCGGGAGTCACAATCAGCCCCAGCATTTT. The full variable domain, in which reference TRBV30 and TRBJ1-5 provide the parts outside the CDR3, is SQTIHQWPATLVQPVGSPLSLECTVEGTSNPNLYWYRQAAGRGLQLLFYSVGIGQISSEVPQNLSASRPQDRQFILSSKKLLLSDSGFYLCAWSGSHNQPQHFGDGTRLSIL.